This T cell receptor beta chain was documented in a study of response to subunit inactivated influenza vaccine. Germline lookup yields CDR1 MDHEN and CDR2 SYDVKM. J was trimmed by 4 bases and V by 6 bases; bases with no gene match: 10. This CDR3 region has 16 residues. This clonotype was counted only a few times. MiXCR, applied by TCRdb to the RT-PCR reads, yields one record per CDR3 protein. Seen here are more than 500,000 distinct CDR3 sequences, 11% observed once, and the top ten hold approximately 10%. These same records also appear under a second study, on T cells expressing NK-cell markers. This second study says: Generation of TCR beta cDNA was performed by 5'RACE template switching incorporating UMIs. Among eight sequenced donors, seven carried HCMV seropositivity while one was seronegative.

V is TRBV28 and J is TRBJ2-3; 10 bases match TRBD1. The sample consisted of PBMCs from blood, taken on the day of vaccination. The receptor was isolated from a man between 50 and 59 years old who received an inactivated influenza vaccine. CDR3 residues: CASSSPRDRGADTQYF. In DNA form, the CDR3 reads TGTGCCAGCAGCTCCCCCAGGGACAGGGGCGCAGATACGCAGTATTTT.